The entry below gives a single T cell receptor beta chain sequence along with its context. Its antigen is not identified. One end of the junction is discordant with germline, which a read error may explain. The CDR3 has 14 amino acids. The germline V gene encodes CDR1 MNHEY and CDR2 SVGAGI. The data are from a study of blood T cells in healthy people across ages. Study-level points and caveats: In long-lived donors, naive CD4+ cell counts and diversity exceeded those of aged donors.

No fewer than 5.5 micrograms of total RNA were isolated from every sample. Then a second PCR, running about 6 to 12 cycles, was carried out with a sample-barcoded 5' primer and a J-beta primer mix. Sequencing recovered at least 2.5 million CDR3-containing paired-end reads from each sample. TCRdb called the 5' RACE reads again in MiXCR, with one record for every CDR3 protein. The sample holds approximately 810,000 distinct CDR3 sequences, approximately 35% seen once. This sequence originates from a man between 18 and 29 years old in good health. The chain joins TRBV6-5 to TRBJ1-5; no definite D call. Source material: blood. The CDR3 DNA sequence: TGTGCCAGCAGGTACTGGGGTGACAATCAGCCCCAGCATTTT. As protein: CASRYWGDNQPQHF.